This T cell receptor beta chain was captured in a study of blood T cell repertoires in COVID-19. The assay was immunoSEQ multiplex PCR, and TCRdb's table has in-frame clones only and misses some. The repertoire has 140,000 to 150,000 clones, 75% to 90% of them found once; the top ten carry approximately 4.3%. Trimming cost V 7 bases and J 4 bases; bases outside gene matches: 7. Germline CDR1 reads MNHEY; CDR2 reads SMNVEV (reference sequence). This CDR3 contains 14 residues. The TCR sequence derives from a man aged 50-60 years who had recovered from COVID-19. The sample consisted of PBMCs or T cells enriched from blood (not recorded which). The chain combines TRBV27 with TRBJ1-1; 9 bases fit TRBD1. The CDR3 nucleotides are TGTGCCAGCAACCGGGACAGGGAGGGCACTGAAGCTTTCTTT. This encodes CASNRDREGTEAFF.